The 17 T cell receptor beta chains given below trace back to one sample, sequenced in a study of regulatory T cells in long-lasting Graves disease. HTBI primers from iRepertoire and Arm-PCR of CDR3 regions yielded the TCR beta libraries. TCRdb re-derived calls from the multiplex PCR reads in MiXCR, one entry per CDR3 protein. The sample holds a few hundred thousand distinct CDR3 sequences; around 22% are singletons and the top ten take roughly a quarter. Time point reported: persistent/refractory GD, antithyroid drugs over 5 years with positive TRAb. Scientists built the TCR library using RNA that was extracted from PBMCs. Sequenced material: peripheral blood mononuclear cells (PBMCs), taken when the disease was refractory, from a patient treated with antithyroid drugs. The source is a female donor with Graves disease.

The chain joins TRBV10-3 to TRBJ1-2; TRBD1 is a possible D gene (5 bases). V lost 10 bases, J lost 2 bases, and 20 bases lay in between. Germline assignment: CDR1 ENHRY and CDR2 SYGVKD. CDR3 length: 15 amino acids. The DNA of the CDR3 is TGTGCCACCAGGGATCATGGGAAGGGAAACTATGGCTACACCTTC. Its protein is CATRDHGKGNYGYTF.

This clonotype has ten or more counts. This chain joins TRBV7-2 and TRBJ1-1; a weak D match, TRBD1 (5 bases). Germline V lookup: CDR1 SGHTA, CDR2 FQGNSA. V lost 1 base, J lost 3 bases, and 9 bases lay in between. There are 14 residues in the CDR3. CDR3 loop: CASSLEGKDTEAFF. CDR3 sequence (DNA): TGTGCCAGCAGCTTAGAGGGGAAGGACACTGAAGCTTTCTTT.

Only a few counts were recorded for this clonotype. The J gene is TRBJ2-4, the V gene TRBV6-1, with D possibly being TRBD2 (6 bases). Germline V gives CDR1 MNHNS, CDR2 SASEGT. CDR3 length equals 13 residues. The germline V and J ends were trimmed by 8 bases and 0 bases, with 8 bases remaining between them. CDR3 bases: TGTGCCAGCGCGGAGGGAGCCAAAAACATTCAGTACTTC. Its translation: CASAEGAKNIQYF.

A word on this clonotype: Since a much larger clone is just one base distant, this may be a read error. The CDR3 sequence: CASSGDSGQEAQYF. The DNA of the CDR3 is TGTGCCAGCAGTGGGGACAGCGGTCAAGAGGCCCAGTACTTC. This chain links TRBV2 with TRBJ2-5; 7 bases align to TRBD1. Per the germline V gene, CDR1 is SNHLY and CDR2 is FYNNEI. CDR3 length equals 14 residues.

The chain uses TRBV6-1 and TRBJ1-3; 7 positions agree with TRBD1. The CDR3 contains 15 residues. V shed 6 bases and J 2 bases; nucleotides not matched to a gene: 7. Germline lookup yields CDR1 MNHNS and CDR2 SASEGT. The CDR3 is CASRPGTVTGNTIYF. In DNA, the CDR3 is TGTGCCAGCAGGCCCGGGACAGTGACTGGAAACACCATATATTTT.

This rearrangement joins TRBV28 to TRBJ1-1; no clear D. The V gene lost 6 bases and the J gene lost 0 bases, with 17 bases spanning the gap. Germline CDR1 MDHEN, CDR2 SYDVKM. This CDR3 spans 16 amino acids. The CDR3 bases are TGTGCCAGCAGCCTATTCAAGGGCGTCGTGAACACTGAAGCTTTCTTT. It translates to CASSLFKGVVNTEAFF.

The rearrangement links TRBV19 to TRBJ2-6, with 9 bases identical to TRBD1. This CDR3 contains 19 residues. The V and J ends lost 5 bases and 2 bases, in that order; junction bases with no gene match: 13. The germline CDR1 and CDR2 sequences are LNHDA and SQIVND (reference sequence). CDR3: CASSDTGTGWFTGANVLTF. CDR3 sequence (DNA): TGTGCCAGTAGTGACACCGGGACAGGGTGGTTCACTGGGGCCAACGTCCTGACTTTC. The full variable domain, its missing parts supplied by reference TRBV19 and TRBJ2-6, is DGGITQSPKYLFRKEGQNVTLSCEQNLNHDAMYWYRQDPGQGLRLIYYSQIVNDFQKGDIAEGYSVSREKKESFPLTVTSAQKNPTAFYLCASSDTGTGWFTGANVLTFGAGSRLTVL.

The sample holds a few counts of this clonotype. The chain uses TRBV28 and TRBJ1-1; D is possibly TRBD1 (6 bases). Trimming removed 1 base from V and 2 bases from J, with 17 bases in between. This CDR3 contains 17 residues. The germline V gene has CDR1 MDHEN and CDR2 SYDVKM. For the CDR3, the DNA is TGTGCCAGCAGTTTATTTGGGGGGGGCAGGGTAAACACTGAAGCTTTCTTT. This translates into CASSLFGGGRVNTEAFF.

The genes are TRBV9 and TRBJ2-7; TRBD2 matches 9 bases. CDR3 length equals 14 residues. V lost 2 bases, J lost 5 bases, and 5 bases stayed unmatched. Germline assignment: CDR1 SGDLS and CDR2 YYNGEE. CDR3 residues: CASSVSGSIDEQYF. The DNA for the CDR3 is TGTGCCAGCAGCGTTAGCGGGAGTATCGACGAGCAGTACTTC.

Written as DNA, the CDR3 is TGCTGCGCGATTTCTAGGGACATCGGGACCAAGAATGAAAAACTGTTTTTT. It translates to CCAISRDIGTKNEKLFF. V is TRBV29-1 and J is TRBJ1-4, with D possibly TRBD1 on 6 matching bases. Per the germline V gene, CDR1 is SQVTM and CDR2 is ANQGSEA. The CDR3 sequence is 17 residues long.

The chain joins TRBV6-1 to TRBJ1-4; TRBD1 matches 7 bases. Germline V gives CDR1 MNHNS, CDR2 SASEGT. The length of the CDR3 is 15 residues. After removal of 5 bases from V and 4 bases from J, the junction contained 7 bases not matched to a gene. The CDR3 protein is CASSYRQGDNEKLFF. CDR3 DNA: TGTGCCAGCAGTTACAGACAGGGAGATAATGAAAAACTGTTTTTT.

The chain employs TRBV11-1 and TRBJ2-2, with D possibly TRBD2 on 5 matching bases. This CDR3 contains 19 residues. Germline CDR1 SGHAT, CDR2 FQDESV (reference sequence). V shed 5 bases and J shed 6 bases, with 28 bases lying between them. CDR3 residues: CASSRSKVRAPDRAGELFF. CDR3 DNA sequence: TGTGCCAGCAGCCGATCTAAAGTGAGGGCCCCCGATCGGGCCGGGGAGCTGTTTTTT.

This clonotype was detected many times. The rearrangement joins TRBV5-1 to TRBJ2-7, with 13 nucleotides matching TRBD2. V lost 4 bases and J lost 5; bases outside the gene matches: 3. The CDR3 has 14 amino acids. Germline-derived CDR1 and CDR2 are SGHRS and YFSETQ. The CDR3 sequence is CASSEGTSGDEQYF. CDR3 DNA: TGCGCCAGCAGCGAGGGGACTAGCGGGGACGAGCAGTACTTC. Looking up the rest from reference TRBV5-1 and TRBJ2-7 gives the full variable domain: KAGVTQTPRYLIKTRGQQVTLSCSPISGHRSVSWYQQTPGQGLQFLFEYFSETQRNKGNFPGRFSGRQFSNSRSEMNVSTLELGDSALYLCASSEGTSGDEQYFGPGTRLTVT.

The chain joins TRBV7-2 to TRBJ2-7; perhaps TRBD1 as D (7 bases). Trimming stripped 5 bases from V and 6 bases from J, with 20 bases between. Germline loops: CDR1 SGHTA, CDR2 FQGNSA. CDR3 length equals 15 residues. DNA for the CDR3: TGTGCCAGCAGCCAAGAGGTTACAGGGGAGGCCGAGCAGTACTTC. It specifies CASSQEVTGEAEQYF.

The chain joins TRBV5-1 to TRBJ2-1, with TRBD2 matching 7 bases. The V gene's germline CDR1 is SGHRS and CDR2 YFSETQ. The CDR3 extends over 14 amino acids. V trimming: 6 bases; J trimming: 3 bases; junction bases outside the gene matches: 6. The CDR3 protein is CASTGAGVYNEQFF. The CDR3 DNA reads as TGCGCCAGCACCGGGGCGGGAGTCTACAATGAGCAGTTCTTC.

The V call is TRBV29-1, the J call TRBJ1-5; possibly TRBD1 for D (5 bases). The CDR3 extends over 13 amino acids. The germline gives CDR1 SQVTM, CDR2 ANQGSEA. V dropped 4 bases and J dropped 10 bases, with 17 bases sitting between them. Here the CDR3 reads CSVADQGLKPQHF. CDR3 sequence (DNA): TGCAGCGTTGCGGATCAGGGTTTGAAACCCCAGCATTTT.

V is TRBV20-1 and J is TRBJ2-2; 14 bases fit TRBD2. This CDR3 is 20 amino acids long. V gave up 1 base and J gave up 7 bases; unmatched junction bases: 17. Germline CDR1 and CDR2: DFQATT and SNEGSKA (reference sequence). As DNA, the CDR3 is TGCAGTGCTAGAGGTGCTCGATCCGGGACTAGCGGGAGAGGAAGCGGGGAGCTGTTTTTT. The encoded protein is CSARGARSGTSGRGSGELFF.